This T cell receptor (beta chain) is from a study of T cell responses to AZD1222 COVID-19 vaccine. V gave up 3 bases and J gave up 4 bases; unmatched junction bases: 10. The CDR3 is made up of 15 amino acids. Germline V gene data show CDR1 as SGHRS and CDR2 as YFSETQ. Generated by immunoSEQ multiplex PCR, the TCRdb table keeps only in-frame clones and is missing some. The sample has some 150,000 clones, about 90% seen once. This clonotype was obtained from an adult in good health. The genes are TRBV5-1 and TRBJ2-7, with 7 bases identical to TRBD1. The starting material was peripheral blood, obtained on day 0 of AZD1222 vaccination. The CDR3 sequence is CASSSGDSPLYEQYF. CDR3 nucleotides: TGCGCCAGCAGCTCAGGGGACAGCCCCTTATACGAGCAGTACTTC.